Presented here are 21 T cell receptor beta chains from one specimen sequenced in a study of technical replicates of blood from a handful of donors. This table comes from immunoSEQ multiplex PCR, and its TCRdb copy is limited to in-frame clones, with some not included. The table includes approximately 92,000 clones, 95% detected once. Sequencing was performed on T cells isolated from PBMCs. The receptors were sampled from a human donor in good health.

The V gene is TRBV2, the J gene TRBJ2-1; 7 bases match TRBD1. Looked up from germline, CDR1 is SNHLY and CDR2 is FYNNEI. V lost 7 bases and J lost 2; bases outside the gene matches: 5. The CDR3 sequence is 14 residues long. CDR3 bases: TGTGCCAGCAAACCGACAGGGACCTACAATGAGCAGTTCTTC. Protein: CASKPTGTYNEQFF. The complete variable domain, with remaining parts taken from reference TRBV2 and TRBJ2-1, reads EPEVTQTPSHQVTQMGQEVILRCVPISNHLYFYWYRQILGQKVEFLVSFYNNEISEKSEIFDDQFSVERPDGSNFTLKIRSTKLEDSAMYFCASKPTGTYNEQFFGPGTRLTVL.

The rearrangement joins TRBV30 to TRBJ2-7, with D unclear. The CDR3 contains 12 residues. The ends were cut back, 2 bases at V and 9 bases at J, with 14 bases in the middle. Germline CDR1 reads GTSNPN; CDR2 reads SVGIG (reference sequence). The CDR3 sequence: CAWSRASFGQYF. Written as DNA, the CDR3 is TGTGCCTGGAGTAGAGCATCCTTCGGGCAGTACTTC.

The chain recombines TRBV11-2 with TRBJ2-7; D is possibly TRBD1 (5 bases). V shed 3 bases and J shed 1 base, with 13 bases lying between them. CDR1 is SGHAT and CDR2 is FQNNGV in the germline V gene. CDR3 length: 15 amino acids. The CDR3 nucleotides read TGTGCCAGCAGCTTTTCAGGGCAGAATTCCTACGAGCAGTACTTC. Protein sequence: CASSFSGQNSYEQYF.

As DNA, the CDR3 is TGCGCCAGCAGCTTGGCCGTTTCAGGGGGCTACGAGCAGTACTTC. Translation: CASSLAVSGGYEQYF. The chain joins TRBV5-1 to TRBJ2-7, with TRBD1 matching over 7 bases. The CDR3 loop spans 15 amino acids. V gave up 0 bases and J gave up 3 bases; unmatched junction bases: 6. CDR1 SGHRS and CDR2 YFSETQ come from the germline V gene.

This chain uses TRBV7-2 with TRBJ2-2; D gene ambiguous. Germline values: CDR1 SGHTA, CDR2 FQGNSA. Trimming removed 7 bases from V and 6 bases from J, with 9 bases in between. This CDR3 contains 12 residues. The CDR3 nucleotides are TGTGCCAGCACCCTGGCGGCCGGGGAGCTGTTTTTT. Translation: CASTLAAGELFF.

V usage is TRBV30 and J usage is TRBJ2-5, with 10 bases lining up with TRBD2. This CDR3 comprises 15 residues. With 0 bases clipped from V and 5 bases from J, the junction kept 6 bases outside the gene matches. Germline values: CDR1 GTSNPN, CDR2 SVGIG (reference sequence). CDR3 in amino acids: CAWSVSGGAGETQYF. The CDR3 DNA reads TGTGCCTGGAGTGTCAGCGGGGGGGCTGGGGAGACCCAGTACTTC.

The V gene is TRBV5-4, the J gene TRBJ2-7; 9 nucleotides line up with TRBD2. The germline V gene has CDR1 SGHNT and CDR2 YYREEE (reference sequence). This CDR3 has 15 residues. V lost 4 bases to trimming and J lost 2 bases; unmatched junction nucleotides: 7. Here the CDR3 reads CASSPPGTSPYEQYF. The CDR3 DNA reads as TGTGCCAGCAGCCCCCCGGGGACTAGCCCCTACGAGCAGTACTTC.

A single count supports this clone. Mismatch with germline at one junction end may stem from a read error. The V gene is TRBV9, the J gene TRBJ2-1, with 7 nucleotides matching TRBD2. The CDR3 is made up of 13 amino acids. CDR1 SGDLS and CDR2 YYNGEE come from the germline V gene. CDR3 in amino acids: CASSAWDYDEQFF. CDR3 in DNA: TGTGCCAGCAGCGCCTGGGACTACGATGAGCAGTTCTTC.

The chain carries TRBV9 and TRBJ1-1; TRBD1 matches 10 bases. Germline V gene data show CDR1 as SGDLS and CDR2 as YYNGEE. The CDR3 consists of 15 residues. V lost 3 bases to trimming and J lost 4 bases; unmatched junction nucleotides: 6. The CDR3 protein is CASSGGQGIVTEAFF. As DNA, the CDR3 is TGTGCCAGCAGCGGGGGACAGGGGATAGTCACTGAAGCTTTCTTT.

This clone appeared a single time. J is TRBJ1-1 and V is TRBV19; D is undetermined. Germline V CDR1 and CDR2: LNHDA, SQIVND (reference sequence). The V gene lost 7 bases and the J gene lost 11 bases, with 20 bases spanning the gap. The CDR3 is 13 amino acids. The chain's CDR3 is CASTPLGEDSAFF. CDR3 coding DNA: TGTGCCAGTACCCCCCTTGGTGAGGATTCGGCTTTCTTT.

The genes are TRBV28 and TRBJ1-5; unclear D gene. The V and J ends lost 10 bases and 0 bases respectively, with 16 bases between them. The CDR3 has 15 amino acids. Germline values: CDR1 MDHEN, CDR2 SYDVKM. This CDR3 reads CAILGVYFSNQPQHF. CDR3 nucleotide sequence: TGTGCCATTCTCGGGGTTTACTTTAGCAATCAGCCCCAGCATTTT. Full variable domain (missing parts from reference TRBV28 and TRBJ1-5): DVKVTQSSRYLVKRTGEKVFLECVQDMDHENMFWYRQDPGLGLRLIYFSYDVKMKEKGDIPEGYSVSREKKERFSLILESASTNQTSMYLCAILGVYFSNQPQHFGDGTRLSIL.

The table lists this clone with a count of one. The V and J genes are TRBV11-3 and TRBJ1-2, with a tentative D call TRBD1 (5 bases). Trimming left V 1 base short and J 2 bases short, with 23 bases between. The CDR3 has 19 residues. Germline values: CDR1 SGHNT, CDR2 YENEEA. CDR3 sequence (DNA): TGTGCCAGCAGCTTAGGATTGCCGCTGGAACCCGACAGAAACTATGGCTACACCTTC. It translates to CASSLGLPLEPDRNYGYTF.

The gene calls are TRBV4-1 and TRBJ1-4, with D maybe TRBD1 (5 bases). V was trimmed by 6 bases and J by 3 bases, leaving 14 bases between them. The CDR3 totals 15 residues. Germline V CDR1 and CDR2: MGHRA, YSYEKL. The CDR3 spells CASRPGLGPNEKLFF. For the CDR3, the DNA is TGCGCCAGCAGACCAGGGTTAGGACCTAATGAAAAACTGTTTTTT.

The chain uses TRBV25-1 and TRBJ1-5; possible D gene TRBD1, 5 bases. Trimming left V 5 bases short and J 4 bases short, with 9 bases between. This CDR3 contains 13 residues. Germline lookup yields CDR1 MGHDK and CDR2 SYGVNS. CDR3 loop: CASSWGENQPQHF. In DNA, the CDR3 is TGTGCCAGCAGTTGGGGGGAAAATCAGCCCCAGCATTTT.

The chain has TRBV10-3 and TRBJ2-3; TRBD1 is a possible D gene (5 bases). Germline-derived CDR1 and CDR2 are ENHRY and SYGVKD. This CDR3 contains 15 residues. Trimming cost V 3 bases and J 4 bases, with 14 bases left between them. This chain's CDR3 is CAISEPGQVADTQYF. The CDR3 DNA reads TGTGCCATCAGTGAACCAGGGCAAGTTGCAGATACGCAGTATTTT.

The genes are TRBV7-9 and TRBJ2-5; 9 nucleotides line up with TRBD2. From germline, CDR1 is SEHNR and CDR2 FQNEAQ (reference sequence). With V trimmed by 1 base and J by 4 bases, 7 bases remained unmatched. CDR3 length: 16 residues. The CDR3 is CASSLVVSGSIETQYF. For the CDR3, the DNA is TGTGCCAGCAGCTTAGTGGTTAGCGGGAGCATAGAGACCCAGTACTTC.

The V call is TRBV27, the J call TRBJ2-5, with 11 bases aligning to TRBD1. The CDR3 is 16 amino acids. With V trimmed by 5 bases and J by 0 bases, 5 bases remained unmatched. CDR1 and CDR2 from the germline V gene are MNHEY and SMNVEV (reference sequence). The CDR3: CASSLGTGGNQETQYF. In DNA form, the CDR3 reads TGTGCCAGCAGTCTGGGGACAGGGGGGAACCAAGAGACCCAGTACTTC.

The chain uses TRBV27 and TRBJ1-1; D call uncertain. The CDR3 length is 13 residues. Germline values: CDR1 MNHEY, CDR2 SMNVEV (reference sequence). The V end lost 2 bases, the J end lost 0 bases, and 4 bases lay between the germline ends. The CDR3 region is CASSLTVNTEAFF. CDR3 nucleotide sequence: TGTGCCAGCAGTTTAACGGTGAACACTGAAGCTTTCTTT.

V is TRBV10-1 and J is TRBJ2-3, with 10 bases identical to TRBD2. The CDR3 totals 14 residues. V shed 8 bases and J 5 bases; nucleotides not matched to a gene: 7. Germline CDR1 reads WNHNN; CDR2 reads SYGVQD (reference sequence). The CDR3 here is CASQSGGAGDTQYF. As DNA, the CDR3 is TGCGCCAGCCAGAGCGGGGGGGCCGGAGATACGCAGTATTTT.

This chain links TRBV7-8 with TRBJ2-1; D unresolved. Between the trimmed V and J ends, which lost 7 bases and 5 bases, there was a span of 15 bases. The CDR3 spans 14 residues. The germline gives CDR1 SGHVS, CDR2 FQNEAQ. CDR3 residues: CASILTTSDNEQFF. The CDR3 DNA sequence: TGTGCCAGCATCCTAACTACGTCGGACAATGAGCAGTTCTTC.

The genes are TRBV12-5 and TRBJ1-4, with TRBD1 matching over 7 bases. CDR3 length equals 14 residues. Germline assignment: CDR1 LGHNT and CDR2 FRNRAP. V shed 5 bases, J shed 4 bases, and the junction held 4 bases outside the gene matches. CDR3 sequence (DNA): TGTGCTAGTGGTAAGGGACAGCTTAATGAAAAACTGTTTTTT. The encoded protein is CASGKGQLNEKLFF.